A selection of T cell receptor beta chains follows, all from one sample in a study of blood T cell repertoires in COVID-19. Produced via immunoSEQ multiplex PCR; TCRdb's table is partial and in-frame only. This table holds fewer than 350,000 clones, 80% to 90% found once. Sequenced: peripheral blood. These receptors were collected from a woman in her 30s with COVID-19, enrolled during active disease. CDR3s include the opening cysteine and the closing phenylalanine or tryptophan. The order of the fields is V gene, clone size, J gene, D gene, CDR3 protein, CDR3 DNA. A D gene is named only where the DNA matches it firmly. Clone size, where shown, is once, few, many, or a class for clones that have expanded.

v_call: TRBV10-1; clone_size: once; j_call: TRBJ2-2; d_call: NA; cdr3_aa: CATQDGGELFF; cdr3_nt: TGCGCCACACAAGACGGGGGGGAGCTGTTTTTT
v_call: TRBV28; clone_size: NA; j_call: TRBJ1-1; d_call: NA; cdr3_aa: CASQGWENTEAFF; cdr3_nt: TGTGCCAGCCAGGGATGGGAGAACACTGAAGCTTTCTTT
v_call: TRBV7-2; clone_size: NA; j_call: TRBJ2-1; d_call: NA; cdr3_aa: CASSRRRARQGSYNEQFF; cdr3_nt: TGTGCCAGCAGCCGGCGGAGGGCCCGACAGGGCTCCTACAATGAGCAGTTCTTC
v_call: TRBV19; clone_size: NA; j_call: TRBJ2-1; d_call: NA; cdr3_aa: CASSIGPRANWYNEQFF; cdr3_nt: TGTGCCAGTAGTATAGGGCCCAGGGCGAATTGGTACAATGAGCAGTTCTTC
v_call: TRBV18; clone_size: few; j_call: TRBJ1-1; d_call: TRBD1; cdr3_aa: CASSPLETGGTEAFF; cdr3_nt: TGTGCCAGCTCACCATTGGAGACAGGGGGAACTGAAGCTTTCTTT
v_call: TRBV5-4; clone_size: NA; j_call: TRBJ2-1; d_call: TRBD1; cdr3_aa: CAGPHIFRDRDLNEQFF; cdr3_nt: TGTGCCGGACCCCATATTTTCAGGGACAGGGATCTCAATGAGCAGTTCTTC
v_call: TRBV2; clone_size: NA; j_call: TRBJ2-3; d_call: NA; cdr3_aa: CASTDLEPLDTQYF; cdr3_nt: TGTGCCAGCACCGACCTAGAACCTTTGGATACGCAGTATTTT
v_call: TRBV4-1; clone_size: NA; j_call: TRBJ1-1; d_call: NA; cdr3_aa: CASSPLVGVPMNTEAFF; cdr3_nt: TGCGCCAGCAGCCCGCTTGTAGGGGTCCCGATGAACACTGAAGCTTTCTTT
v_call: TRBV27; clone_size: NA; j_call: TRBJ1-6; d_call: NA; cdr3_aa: CASRLRGGWNSPLHF; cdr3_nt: TGTGCCAGTAGACTAAGAGGGGGTTGGAATTCACCCCTCCACTTT
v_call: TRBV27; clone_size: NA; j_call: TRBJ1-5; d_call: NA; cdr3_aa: CASSLSSGGVQPQHF; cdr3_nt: TGTGCCAGCAGTTTATCGTCGGGGGGGGTGCAGCCCCAGCATTTT
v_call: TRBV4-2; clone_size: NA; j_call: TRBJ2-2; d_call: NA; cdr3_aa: CASQQGLLTRWGELFF; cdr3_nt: TGTGCCAGCCAGCAGGGACTCCTTACCCGTTGGGGGGAGCTGTTTTTT
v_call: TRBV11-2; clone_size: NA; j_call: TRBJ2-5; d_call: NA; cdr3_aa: CASSLSSFSWETQYF; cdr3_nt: TGTGCCAGCAGCTTAAGCTCGTTTTCTTGGGAGACCCAGTACTTC
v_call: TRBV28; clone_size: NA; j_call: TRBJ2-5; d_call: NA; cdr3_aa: CASSNTGIETQYF; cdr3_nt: TGTGCCAGCAGCAATACAGGGATCGAGACCCAGTACTTC
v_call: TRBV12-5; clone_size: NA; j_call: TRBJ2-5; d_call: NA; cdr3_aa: CASGLSGGETQYF; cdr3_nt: TGTGCTAGTGGTTTGAGTGGGGGGGAGACCCAGTACTTC
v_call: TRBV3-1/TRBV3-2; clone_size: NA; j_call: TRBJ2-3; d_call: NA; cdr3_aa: CASSQDSGGSTDTQYF; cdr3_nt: TGTGCCAGCAGCCAAGATTCTGGGGGGAGCACAGATACGCAGTATTTT
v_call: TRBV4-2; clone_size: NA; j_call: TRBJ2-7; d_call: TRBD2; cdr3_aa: CASSQDRTRNEQYF; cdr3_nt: TGTGCCAGCAGCCAAGATCGGACTAGGAACGAGCAGTACTTC
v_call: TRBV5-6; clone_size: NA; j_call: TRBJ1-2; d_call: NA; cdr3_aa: CASSLGVGRGGYTF; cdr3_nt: TGTGCCAGCAGCTTGGGCGTAGGCCGAGGGGGCTACACCTTC
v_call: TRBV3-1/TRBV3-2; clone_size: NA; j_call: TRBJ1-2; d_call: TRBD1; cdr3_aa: CASSATGDRPRGYTF; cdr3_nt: TGTGCCAGCAGCGCAACTGGGGACAGGCCCCGGGGCTACACCTTC
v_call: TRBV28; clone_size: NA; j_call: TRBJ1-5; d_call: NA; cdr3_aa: CASRDLQGYGNQPQHF; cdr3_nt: TGTGCCAGCAGGGATCTACAGGGTTATGGGAATCAGCCCCAGCATTTT
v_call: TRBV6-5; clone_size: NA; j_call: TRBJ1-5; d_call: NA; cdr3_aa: CASSESMNQPQHF; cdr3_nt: TGTGCCAGCAGCGAGTCGATGAATCAGCCCCAGCATTTT
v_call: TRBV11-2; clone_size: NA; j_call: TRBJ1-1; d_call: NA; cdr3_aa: CASSFPGRPSEAFF; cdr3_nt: TGTGCCAGCAGCTTCCCCGGCAGGCCCTCTGAAGCTTTCTTT
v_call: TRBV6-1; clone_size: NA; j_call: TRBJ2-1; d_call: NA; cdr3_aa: CASSEMMRSNEQFF; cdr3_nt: TGTGCCAGCAGTGAAATGATGCGGAGCAATGAGCAGTTCTTC
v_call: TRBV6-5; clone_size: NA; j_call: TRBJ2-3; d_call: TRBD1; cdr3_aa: CASSYSSGTGGDTQYF; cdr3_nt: TGTGCCAGCAGTTACTCGTCCGGGACAGGGGGAGATACGCAGTATTTT
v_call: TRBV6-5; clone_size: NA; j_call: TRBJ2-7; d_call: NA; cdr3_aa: CASSYTYARVSYEQYF; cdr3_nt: TGTGCCAGCAGTTACACATACGCCAGGGTGTCCTACGAGCAGTACTTC
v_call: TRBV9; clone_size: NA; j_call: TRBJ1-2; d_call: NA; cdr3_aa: CASSVGRGDYGYTF; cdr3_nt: TGTGCCAGCAGCGTAGGCAGGGGCGACTATGGCTACACCTTC
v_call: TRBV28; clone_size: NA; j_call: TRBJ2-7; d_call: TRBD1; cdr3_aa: CASSPGTGSVYEQYF; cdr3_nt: TGTGCCAGCAGTCCTGGGACAGGAAGCGTCTACGAGCAGTACTTC
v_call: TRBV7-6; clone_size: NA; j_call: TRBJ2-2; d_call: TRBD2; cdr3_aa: CASSLAAGAGDTGELFF; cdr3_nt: TGTGCCAGCAGCTTAGCGGCGGGAGCTGGTGACACCGGGGAGCTGTTTTTT
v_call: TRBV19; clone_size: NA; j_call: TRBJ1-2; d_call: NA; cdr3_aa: CASSMRDPNAGYTF; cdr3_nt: TGTGCCAGTAGTATGAGGGATCCGAACGCTGGCTACACCTTC
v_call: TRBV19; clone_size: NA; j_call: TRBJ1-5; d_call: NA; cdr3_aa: CASSPDFGGIQRPQHF; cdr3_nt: TGTGCCAGTAGTCCGGACTTCGGGGGAATACAGCGGCCCCAGCATTTT
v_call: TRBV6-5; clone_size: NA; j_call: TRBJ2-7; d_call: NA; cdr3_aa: CASTLGDEQYF; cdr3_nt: TGTGCCAGCACCCTAGGGGACGAGCAGTACTTC
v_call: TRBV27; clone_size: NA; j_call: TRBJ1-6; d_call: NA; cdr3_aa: CASSLRFGGLEGSPLHF; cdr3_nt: TGTGCCAGCAGTTTAAGATTTGGGGGCCTCGAGGGTTCACCCCTCCACTTT
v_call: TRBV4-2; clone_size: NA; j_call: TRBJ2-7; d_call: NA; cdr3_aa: CASSQEPRGYEQYF; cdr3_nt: TGTGCCAGCAGCCAAGAACCACGGGGCTACGAGCAGTACTTC
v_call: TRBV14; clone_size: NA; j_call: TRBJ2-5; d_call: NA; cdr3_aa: CASRHSGGQETQYF; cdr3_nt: TGTGCCAGCAGGCACTCCGGGGGCCAAGAGACCCAGTACTTC
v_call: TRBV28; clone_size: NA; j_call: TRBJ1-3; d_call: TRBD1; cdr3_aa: CASSRRGQGRGNTIYF; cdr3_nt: TGTGCCAGCAGTCGGCGGGGACAGGGAAGAGGAAACACCATATATTTT
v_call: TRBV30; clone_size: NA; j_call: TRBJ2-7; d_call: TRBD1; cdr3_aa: CAWSGWDRSYEQYF; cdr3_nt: TGTGCCTGGAGTGGTTGGGACAGGTCCTACGAGCAGTACTTC
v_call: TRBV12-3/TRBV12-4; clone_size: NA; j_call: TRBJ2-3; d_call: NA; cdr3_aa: CATHQGQSDTQYF; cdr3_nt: TGTGCCACCCATCAGGGGCAAAGCGATACGCAGTATTTT
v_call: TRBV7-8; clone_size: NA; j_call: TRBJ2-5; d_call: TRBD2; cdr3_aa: CASSLTSGGLKETQYF; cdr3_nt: TGTGCCAGCAGCCTAACTAGCGGGGGGCTTAAAGAGACCCAGTACTTC
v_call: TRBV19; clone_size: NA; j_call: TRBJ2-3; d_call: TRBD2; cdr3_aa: CASSRSGGGGDTQYF; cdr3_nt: TGTGCCAGTAGTAGGTCGGGGGGGGGAGGAGATACGCAGTATTTT
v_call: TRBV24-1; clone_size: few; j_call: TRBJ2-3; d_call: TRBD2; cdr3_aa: CATSDWRGKDTQYF; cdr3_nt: TGTGCCACCAGTGATTGGCGGGGGAAAGATACGCAGTATTTT
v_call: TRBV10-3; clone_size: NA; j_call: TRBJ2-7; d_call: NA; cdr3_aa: CAISDFSGRRYEQYF; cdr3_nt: TGTGCCATCAGTGATTTTTCGGGCAGGAGGTACGAGCAGTACTTC
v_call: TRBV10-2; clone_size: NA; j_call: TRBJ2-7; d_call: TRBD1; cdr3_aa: CASGGQAYEQYF; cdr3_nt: TGCGCCAGCGGAGGACAGGCCTACGAGCAGTACTTC
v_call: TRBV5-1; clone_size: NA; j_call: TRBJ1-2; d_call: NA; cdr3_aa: CASSSTTGGYTF; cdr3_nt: TGCGCCAGCAGCTCCACGACAGGCGGCTACACCTTC
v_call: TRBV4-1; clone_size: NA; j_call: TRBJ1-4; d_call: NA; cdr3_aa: CASSTAGTNEKLFF; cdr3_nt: TGCGCCAGCAGCACGGCAGGGACTAATGAAAAACTGTTTTTT
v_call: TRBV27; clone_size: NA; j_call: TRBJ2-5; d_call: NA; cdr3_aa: CASSPRLLAWTQYF; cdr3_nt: TGTGCCAGCAGTCCAAGACTCCTAGCGTGGACCCAGTACTTC
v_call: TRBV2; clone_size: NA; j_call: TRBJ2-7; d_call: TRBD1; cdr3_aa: CASKGQGPSYEQYF; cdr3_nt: TGTGCCAGCAAGGGACAGGGACCCTCCTACGAGCAGTACTTC
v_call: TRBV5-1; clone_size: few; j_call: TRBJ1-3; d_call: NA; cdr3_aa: CASSELQGSGNTIYF; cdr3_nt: TGCGCCAGCAGCGAATTACAGGGTTCAGGAAACACCATATATTTT
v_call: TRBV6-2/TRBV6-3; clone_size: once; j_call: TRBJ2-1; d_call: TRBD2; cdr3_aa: CASSFTFGLADYNEQFF; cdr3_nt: TGTGCCAGCAGTTTTACTTTCGGACTAGCGGACTACAATGAGCAGTTCTTC